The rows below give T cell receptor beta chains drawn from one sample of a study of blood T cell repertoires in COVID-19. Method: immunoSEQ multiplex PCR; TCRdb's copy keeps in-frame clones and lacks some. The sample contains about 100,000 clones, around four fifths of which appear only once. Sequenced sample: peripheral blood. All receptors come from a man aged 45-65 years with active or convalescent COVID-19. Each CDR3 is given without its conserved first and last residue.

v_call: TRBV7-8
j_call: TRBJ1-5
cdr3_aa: ASSENRENGNQPQH

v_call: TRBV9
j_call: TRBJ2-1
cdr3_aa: ASSVRDYLHPNNEQF

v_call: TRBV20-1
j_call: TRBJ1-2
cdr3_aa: SASTTQGSPRDGYT

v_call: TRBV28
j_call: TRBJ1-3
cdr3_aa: ASSSPGVYYTIY

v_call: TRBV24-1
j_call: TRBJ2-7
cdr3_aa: ATGDSYSYEQY

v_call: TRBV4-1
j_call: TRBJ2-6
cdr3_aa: ASSQGAGNTGANVLT

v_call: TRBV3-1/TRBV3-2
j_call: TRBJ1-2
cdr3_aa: ASSQAANYGYT

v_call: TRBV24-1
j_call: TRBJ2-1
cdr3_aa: ATRQGASNEQF

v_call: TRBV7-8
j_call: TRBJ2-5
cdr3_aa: ASSLAAVLAGRETQY

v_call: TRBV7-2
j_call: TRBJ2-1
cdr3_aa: ASSLETASRGEQF

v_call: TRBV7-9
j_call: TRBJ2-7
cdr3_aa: ASSPVVSYEQY

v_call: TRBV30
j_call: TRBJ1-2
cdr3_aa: AWSVLRGGADGYT

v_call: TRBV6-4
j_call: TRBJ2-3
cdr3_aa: ASSPERLDTQY

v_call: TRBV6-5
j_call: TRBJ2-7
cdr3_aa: ASRTPPVLADEQY

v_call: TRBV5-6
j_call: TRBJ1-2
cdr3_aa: ASRPSAFTRGYT

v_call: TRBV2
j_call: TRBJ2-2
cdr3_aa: ASSFGTANTGELF

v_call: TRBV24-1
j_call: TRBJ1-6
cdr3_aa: ATRRVTGNSPLH

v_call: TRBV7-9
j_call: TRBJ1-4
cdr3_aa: ASQGGATNEKLF

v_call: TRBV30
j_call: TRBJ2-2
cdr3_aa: AWSTGQVDTGELF

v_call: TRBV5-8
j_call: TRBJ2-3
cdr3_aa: ASAAGGVSQGDTQY

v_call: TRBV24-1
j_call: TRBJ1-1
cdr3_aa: ATSARDRVGEAF

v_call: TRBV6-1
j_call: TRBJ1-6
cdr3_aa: ASSERGKESPLH

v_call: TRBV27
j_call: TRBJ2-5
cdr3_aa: ASSRQAQETQY

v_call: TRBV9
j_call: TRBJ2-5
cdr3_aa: ASSPRTSGSEGTQY

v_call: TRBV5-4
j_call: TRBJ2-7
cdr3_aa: ASSRGTSGSSYEQY

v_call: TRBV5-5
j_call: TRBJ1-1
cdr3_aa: ASTSRGGGLDAF

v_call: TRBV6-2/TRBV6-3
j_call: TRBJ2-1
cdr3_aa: ASSYSLAGVYNEQF

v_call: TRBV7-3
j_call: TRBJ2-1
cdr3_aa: ASRTGGGEQF

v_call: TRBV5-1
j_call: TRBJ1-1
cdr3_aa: ASSTDTNTEAF

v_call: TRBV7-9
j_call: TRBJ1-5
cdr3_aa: ASSLSSQGWRNQPQH

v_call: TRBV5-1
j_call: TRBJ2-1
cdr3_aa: ASSLMDRGQGEQF

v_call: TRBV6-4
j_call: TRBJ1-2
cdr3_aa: ASSPVNYGYT

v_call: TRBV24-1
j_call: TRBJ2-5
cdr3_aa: ATSDLRRDQETQY

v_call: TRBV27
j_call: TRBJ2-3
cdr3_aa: ASKPRGTDTQY

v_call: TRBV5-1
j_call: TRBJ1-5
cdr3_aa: ASSLGQGMGQPQH

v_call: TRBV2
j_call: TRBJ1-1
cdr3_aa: ASSAWGVGNTEAF

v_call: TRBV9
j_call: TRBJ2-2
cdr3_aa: ASSLGTVGTGELF

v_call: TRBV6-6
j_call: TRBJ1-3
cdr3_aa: ASSYGAGAGNTIY

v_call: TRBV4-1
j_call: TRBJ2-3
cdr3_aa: ASSQDGLADSTDTQY